This record covers a single T cell receptor (beta chain). Germline V gives CDR1 SGHRS, CDR2 YFSETQ. The V gene end was trimmed by 4 bases and the J gene end by 4 bases; junction bases not matched to a gene: 2. The CDR3 extends over 16 amino acids. The data derive from a study of CD8 T cells in Susac syndrome. TEMRA cells were FACS-enriched, while CD8+ and CD4+ T cells were negatively isolated. With random hexamers, reverse transcription was performed on roughly 0.45 to 1 ug of RNA. TCRdb independently ran MiXCR on the immunoSEQ multiplex PCR reads; one entry per CDR3 protein. The table includes under 200,000 distinct CDR3 sequences, around 95% detected once.

The TCR originated in a human donor in good health. The specimen was CD4+ T cells from PBMCs. The rearrangement uses TRBV5-1 and TRBJ2-2; 15 bases align to TRBD2. The CDR3 here is CASSAGLAGGTGELFF. The CDR3 DNA follows: TGCGCCAGCAGCGCGGGACTAGCGGGGGGCACCGGGGAGCTGTTTTTT.